This T cell receptor beta chain derives from a study of cytomegalovirus exposure and HLA in healthy donors. This clone was counted a few times. Its matching antigen is unknown. The V gene end was trimmed by 1 base and the J gene end by 2 bases; junction bases not matched to a gene: 1. CDR3 length: 14 residues. Germline CDR1 reads SGHNT; CDR2 reads YYREEE (reference sequence). Use of 60 Vbeta and 13 Jbeta primers characterized the PCR. The assay was immunoSEQ multiplex PCR, and TCRdb's table has in-frame clones only and misses some. The data hold approximately 150,000 clones, with about 71% observed a single time. Study observations and caveats: As immune exposure information, only CMV serostatus was available. Analyses of presence/absence relied on an assumption of roughly uniform sequencing depth across donors.

The chain is built from TRBV5-4 and TRBJ2-5; 8 positions match TRBD2. Sequenced input: PBMCs. The source is a man in his fifties or sixties in good health and CMV-seronegative. The CDR3 nucleotides are TGTGCCAGCAGCTTGCGGGGGGGGCAAGAGACCCAGTACTTC. This codes for CASSLRGGQETQYF.